Sequencing of this T cell receptor (beta chain) was carried out in a study of blood T cell repertoires in COVID-19. Recruitment covered over 20 US areas and drew participants whose ages spanned roughly 18 to 90 years. Participants' own reports of clinical history determined their cohort assignment. The CDR3 runs to 15 residues. Trimming cost V 7 bases and J 0 bases; bases outside gene matches: 6. Germline loops: CDR1 LNHDA, CDR2 SQIVND (reference sequence). Libraries were prepared by immunoSEQ multiplex PCR; TCRdb keeps only in-frame clonotypes and omits some of them. This sample carries 360,000 or so clones, 85% to 90% of them seen once, and the ten largest clones take 1%.

The origin of this receptor is a woman under 40 who had been exposed to COVID-19. The V and J genes are TRBV19 and TRBJ2-7; TRBD1 matches 10 bases. Sequenced input: PBMCs or T cells enriched from blood (not recorded which). The CDR3 reads CASTSRQGASYEQYF. CDR3 DNA sequence: TGTGCCAGTACCTCCCGACAGGGGGCCTCCTACGAGCAGTACTTC.